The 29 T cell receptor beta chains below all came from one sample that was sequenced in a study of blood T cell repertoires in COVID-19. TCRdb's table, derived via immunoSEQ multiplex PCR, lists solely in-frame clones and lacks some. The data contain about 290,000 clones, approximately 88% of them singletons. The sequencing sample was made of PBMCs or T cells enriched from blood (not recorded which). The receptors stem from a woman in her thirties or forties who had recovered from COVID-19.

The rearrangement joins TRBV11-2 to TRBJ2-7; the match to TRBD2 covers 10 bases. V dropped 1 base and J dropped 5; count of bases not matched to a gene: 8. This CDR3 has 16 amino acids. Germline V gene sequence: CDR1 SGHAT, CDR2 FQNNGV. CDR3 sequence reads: CASSLVLSSGRDEQYF. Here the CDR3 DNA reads TGTGCCAGCAGCTTAGTGCTGAGCAGCGGGAGGGACGAGCAGTACTTC.

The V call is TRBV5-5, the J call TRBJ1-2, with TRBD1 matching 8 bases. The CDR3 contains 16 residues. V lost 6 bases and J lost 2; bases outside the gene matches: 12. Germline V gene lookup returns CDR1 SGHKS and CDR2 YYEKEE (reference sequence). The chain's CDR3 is CASNLVSGQGNYGYTF. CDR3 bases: TGTGCCAGCAACTTAGTAAGCGGACAGGGAAACTATGGCTACACCTTC.

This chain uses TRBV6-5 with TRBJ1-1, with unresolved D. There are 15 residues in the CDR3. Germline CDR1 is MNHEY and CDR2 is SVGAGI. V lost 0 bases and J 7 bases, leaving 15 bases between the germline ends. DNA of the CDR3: TGTGCCAGCAGTTACTCGAGGTACGGGGATGGTGAAGCTTTCTTT. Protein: CASSYSRYGDGEAFF.

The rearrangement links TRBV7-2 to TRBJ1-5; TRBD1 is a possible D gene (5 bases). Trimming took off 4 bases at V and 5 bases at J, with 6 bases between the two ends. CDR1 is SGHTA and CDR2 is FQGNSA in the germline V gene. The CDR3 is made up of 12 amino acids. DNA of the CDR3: TGTGCCAGCAGCTCCAGGGATCAGCCCCAGCATTTT. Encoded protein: CASSSRDQPQHF.

CDR3 in amino acids: CASSYGASAEAFF. DNA of the CDR3: TGTGCCAGCAGTTACGGGGCGTCCGCTGAAGCTTTCTTT. The gene calls are TRBV6-5 and TRBJ1-1, with D possibly matching TRBD1 (5 bases). Germline V lookup: CDR1 MNHEY, CDR2 SVGAGI. This CDR3 contains 13 residues. The V end was cut by 2 bases, the J end by 6 bases, with 10 bases between.

Written as DNA, the CDR3 is TGTGCCAGCAGGGCGGGGGGGAATACAGATACGCAGTATTTT. This translates into CASRAGGNTDTQYF. The chain joins TRBV28 to TRBJ2-3; 9 nucleotides agree with TRBD2. Germline lookup yields CDR1 MDHEN and CDR2 SYDVKM. The CDR3 consists of 14 residues. Unmatched junction bases numbered 4, after V lost 6 bases and J lost 3 bases.

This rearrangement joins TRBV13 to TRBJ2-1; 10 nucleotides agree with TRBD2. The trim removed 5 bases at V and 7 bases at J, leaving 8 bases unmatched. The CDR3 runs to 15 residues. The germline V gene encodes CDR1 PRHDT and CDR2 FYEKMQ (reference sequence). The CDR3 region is CASSATSGMENEQFF. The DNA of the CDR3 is TGTGCCAGCAGCGCCACTAGCGGGATGGAAAATGAGCAGTTCTTC.

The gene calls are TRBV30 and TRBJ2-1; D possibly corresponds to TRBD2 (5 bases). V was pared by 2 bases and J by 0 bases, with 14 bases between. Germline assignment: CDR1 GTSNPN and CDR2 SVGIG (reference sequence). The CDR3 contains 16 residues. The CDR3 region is CAWSTGIPGSYNEQFF. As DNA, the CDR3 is TGTGCCTGGAGTACCGGGATCCCAGGCTCCTACAATGAGCAGTTCTTC.

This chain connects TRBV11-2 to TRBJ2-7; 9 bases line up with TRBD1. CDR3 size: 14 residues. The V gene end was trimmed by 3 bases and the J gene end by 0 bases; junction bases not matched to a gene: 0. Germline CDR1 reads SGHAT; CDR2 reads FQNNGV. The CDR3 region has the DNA TGTGCCAGCAGCTTGGACAGGGGCTCCTACGAGCAGTACTTC. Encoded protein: CASSLDRGSYEQYF.

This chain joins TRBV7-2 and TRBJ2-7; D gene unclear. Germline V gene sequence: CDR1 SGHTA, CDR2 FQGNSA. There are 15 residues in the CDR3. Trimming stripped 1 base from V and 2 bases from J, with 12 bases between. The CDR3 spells CASSLDNGATYEQYF. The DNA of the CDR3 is TGTGCCAGCAGCTTAGATAACGGAGCTACCTACGAGCAGTACTTC.

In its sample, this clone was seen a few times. Here the CDR3 reads CASSLISSASGRLTADTQYF. The DNA for the CDR3 is TGTGCCAGCAGCTTAATTTCGTCGGCTAGCGGGCGCCTGACGGCAGATACGCAGTATTTT. The J gene is TRBJ2-3, the V gene TRBV7-8; TRBD2 matches at 8 bases. Per the germline V gene, CDR1 is SGHVS and CDR2 is FQNEAQ. With V trimmed by 2 bases and J by 4 bases, 20 bases remained unmatched. This CDR3 has 20 amino acids.

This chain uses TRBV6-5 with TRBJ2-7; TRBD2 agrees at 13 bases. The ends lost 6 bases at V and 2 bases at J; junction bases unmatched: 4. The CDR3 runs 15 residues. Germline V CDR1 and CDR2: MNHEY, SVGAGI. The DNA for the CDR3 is TGTGCCAGCAGGGAGGGACTAGCGGGAACCTACGAGCAGTACTTC. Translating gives CASREGLAGTYEQYF.

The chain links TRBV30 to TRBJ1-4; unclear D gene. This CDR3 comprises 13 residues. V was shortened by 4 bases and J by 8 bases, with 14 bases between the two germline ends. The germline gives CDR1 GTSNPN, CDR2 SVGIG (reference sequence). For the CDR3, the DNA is TGTGCCTGGAAGCTGTACGGAGGGGAAAAACTGTTTTTT. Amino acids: CAWKLYGGEKLFF.

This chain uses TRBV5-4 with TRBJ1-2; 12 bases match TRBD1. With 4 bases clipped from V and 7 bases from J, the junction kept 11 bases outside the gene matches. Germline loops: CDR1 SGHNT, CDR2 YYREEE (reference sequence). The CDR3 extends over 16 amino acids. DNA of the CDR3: TGTGCCAGCAGCAAAGGGACAGGGGGCGAGTGGGGTGGCTACACCTTC. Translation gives CASSKGTGGEWGGYTF.

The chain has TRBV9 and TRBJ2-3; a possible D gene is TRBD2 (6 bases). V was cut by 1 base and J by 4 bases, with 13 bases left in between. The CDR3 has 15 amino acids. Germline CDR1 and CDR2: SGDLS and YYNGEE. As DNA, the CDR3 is TGTGCCAGCAGCGTATTAAAACTAGCCGCAGATACGCAGTATTTT. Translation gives CASSVLKLAADTQYF.

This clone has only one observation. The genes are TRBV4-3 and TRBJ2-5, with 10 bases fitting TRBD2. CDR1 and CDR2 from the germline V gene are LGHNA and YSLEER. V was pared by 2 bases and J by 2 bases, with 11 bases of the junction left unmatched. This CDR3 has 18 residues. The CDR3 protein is CASSQRHGAGGQQETQYF. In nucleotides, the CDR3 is TGCGCCAGCAGCCAAAGACACGGAGCGGGAGGGCAACAAGAGACCCAGTACTTC.

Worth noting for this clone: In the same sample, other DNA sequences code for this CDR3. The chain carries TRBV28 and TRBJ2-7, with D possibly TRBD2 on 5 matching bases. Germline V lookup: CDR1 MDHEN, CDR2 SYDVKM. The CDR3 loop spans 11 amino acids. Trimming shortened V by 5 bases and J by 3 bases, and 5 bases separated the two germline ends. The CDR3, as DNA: TGTGCCAGCAGTCGGGGCTACGAGCAGTACTTC. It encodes CASSRGYEQYF.

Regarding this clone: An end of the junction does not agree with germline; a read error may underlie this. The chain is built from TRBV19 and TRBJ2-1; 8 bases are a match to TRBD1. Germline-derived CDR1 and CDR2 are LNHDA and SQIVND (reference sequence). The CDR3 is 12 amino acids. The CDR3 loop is CASRDQGARAIF. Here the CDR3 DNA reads TGTGCCAGTAGGGATCAGGGGGCGAGGGCAATCTTC.

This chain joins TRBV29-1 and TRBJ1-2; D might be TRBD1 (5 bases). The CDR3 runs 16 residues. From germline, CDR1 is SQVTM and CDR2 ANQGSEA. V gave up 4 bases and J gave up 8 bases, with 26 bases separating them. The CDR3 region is CSVAITGPPEGLGYTF. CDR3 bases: TGCAGCGTTGCGATCACAGGACCCCCAGAAGGGCTAGGCTACACCTTC.

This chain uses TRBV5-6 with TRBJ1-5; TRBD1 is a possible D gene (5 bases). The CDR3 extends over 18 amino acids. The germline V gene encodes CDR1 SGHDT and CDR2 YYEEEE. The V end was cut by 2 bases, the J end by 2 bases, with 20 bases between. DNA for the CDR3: TGTGCCAGCAGCTTATGGTTTGGGACTTCCAGGGGCAATCAGCCCCAGCATTTT. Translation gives CASSLWFGTSRGNQPQHF.

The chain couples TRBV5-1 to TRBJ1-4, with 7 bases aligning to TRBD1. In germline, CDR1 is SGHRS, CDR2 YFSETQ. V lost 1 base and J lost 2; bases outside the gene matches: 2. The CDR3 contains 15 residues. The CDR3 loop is CASSLTGDTNEKLFF. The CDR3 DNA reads TGCGCCAGCAGCTTGACAGGGGATACTAATGAAAAACTGTTTTTT.

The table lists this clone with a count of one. CDR3 protein: CAISESGGFYYGYTF. The CDR3 bases are TGTGCCATCAGTGAGTCAGGGGGCTTTTACTATGGCTACACCTTC. The V and J genes are TRBV10-3 and TRBJ1-2; 7 bases agree with TRBD1. Germline assignment: CDR1 ENHRY and CDR2 SYGVKD. V lost 0 bases, J lost 3 bases, and 4 bases stayed unmatched. This CDR3 has 15 amino acids.

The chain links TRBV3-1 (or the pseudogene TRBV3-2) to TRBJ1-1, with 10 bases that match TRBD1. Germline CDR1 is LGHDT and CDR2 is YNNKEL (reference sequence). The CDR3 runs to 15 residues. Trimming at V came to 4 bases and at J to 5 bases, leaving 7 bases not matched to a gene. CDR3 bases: TGTGCCAGCAGCCGCAGGACAGGGGGGAGGACTGAAGCTTTCTTT. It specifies CASSRRTGGRTEAFF.

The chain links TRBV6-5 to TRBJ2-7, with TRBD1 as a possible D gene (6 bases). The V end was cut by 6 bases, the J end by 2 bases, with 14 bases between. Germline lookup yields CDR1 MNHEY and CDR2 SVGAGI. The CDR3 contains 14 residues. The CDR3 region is CASRIDRLAYEQYF. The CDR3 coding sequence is TGTGCCAGCAGGATCGACAGGTTAGCCTACGAGCAGTACTTC.

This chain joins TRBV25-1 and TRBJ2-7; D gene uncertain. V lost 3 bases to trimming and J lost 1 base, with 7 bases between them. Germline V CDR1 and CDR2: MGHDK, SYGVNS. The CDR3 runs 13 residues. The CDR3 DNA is TGTGCCAGCAGTGACAGGTGGTCCTACGAGCAGTACTTC. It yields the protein CASSDRWSYEQYF.

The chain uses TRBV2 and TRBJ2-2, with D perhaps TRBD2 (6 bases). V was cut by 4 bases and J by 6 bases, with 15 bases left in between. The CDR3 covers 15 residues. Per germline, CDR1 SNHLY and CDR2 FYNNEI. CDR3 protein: CASSALAYPSGELFF. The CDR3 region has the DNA TGTGCCAGCAGTGCGCTAGCGTATCCTTCCGGGGAGCTGTTTTTT.

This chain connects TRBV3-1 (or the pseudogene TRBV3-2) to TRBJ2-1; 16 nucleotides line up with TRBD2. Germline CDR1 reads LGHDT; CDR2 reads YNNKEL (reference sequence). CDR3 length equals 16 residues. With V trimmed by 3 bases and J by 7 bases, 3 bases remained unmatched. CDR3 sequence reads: CASSQGLAGGQNEQFF. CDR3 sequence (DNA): TGTGCCAGCAGCCAGGGACTAGCGGGGGGGCAAAATGAGCAGTTCTTC.

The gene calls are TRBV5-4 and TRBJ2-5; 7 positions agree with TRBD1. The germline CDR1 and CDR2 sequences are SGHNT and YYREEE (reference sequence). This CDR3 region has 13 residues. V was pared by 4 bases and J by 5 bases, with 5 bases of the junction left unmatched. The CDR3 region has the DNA TGTGCCAGCAGCAGTACAGGGGCTGAGACCCAGTACTTC. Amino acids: CASSSTGAETQYF.

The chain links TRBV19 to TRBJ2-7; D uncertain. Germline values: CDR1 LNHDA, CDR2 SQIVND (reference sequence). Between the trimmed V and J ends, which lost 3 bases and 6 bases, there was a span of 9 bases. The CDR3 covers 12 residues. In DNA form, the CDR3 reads TGTGCCAGTAGTATCAAGGCTAGCGAGCAGTACTTC. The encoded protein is CASSIKASEQYF.